The 27 T cell receptor beta chains reported below all come from one sample, sequenced in a study of human T cells and chemical hapten exposure. Stated time point: patch test 1, 2 weeks after DPC sensitization. As for treatment: therapeutic diphenylcyclopropenone sensitization with weekly scalp DPC. TCRdb reprocessed the RACE reads with MiXCR, giving one entry per CDR3 protein. The sample includes about 57,000 distinct CDR3 sequences, about a tenth seen only once; the top ten take about an eighth. This sample comprised whole blood, obtained in connection with sensitization to the hapten diphenylcyclopropenone (DPC). The receptor set was obtained from a woman aged 40 to 50 with alopecia areata. Some clones in this sample may be carry-over from other donors' samples.

Comments on this clonotype: Since a much larger clone is just one base distant, this may be a read error. This rearrangement joins TRBV19 to TRBJ1-5, with 7 nucleotides matching TRBD1. Germline V CDR1 and CDR2: LNHDA, SQIVND (reference sequence). The CDR3 has 13 amino acids. CDR3: CAGRDSHNQPQHF. CDR3 DNA: TGTGCCGGTAGGGACAGCCACAATCAGCCCCAGCATTTT.

This clonotype was detected many times. The J gene is TRBJ2-3, the V gene TRBV3-1; possibly TRBD2 for D (5 bases). The CDR3 runs to 13 residues. The ends were cut back, 1 base at V and 3 bases at J, with 5 bases in the middle. The germline CDR1 and CDR2 sequences are LGHDT and YNNKEL (reference sequence). The CDR3, as DNA: TGTGCCAGCAGCCAAGGGGAGACAGATACGCAGTATTTT. Translated, it gives CASSQGETDTQYF.

This clonotype was picked up many times. This chain joins TRBV12-3 or TRBV12-4 and TRBJ2-5, with 8 bases that match TRBD2. The CDR3 is 15 residues long. With V trimmed by 5 bases and J by 2 bases, 7 bases remained unmatched. CDR3 loop: CASSPWRGAQETQYF. The CDR3 DNA sequence: TGTGCCAGCAGTCCCTGGCGGGGGGCACAAGAGACCCAGTACTTC.

This clonotype has ten or more counts. CDR3 nucleotide sequence: TGTGCCAGCAGAAGTTGGACAGCTTCTAACACCGGGGAGCTGTTTTTT. The encoded protein is CASRSWTASNTGELFF. The gene calls are TRBV13 and TRBJ2-2; D perhaps matches TRBD1 (6 bases). The ends were cut back, 6 bases at V and 2 bases at J, with 16 bases in the middle. The CDR3 sequence is 16 residues long. The germline gives CDR1 PRHDT, CDR2 FYEKMQ (reference sequence).

This clonotype was counted a few times. This rearrangement joins TRBV11-2 to TRBJ2-7; no clear D. V lost 5 bases and J lost 9, with 14 bases in between. The CDR3 spans 12 residues. Germline loops: CDR1 SGHAT, CDR2 FQNNGV. CDR3 region: CASSIRTSAQYF. The CDR3 DNA sequence: TGTGCCAGCAGCATCAGAACGTCTGCGCAGTACTTC.

This chain joins TRBV20-1 and TRBJ1-2, with 10 bases aligning to TRBD1. Germline loops: CDR1 DFQATT, CDR2 SNEGSKA (reference sequence). The CDR3 has 15 amino acids. V shed 6 bases, J shed 8 bases, and the junction held 15 bases outside the gene matches. The CDR3 sequence is CSAATLGTGEGGYTF. CDR3 nucleotides: TGCAGTGCCGCAACCCTGGGGACAGGGGAGGGCGGCTACACCTTC.

This clonotype occurred many times. The chain combines TRBV2 with TRBJ1-2; 7 bases line up with TRBD1. The CDR3 is made up of 14 amino acids. Germline CDR1 is SNHLY and CDR2 is FYNNEI. With 4 bases clipped from V and 1 base from J, the junction kept 3 bases outside the gene matches. The CDR3 DNA reads TGTGCCAGCAGTGGACAGGGTTTTAACTATGGCTACACCTTC. The encoded protein is CASSGQGFNYGYTF.

This clonotype occurred a few times. V and J are TRBV28 and TRBJ2-7; D perhaps matches TRBD1 (5 bases). The V end lost 6 bases, the J end lost 2 bases, and 11 bases lay between the germline ends. This CDR3 contains 13 residues. CDR1 is MDHEN and CDR2 is SYDVKM in the germline V gene. The CDR3 reads CASRPGHAYEQYF. For the CDR3, the DNA is TGTGCCAGCAGGCCCGGACATGCCTACGAGCAGTACTTC. The full variable domain, in which reference TRBV28 and TRBJ2-7 provide the parts outside the CDR3, is DVKVTQSSRYLVKRTGEKVFLECVQDMDHENMFWYRQDPGLGLRLIYFSYDVKMKEKGDIPEGYSVSREKKERFSLILESASTNQTSMYLCASRPGHAYEQYFGPGTRLTVT.

This clonotype was recorded at least ten times. This chain joins TRBV12-3 or TRBV12-4 and TRBJ1-5; possibly TRBD1 for D (6 bases). The CDR3 runs 15 residues. V was trimmed by 7 bases and J by 4 bases, leaving 17 bases between them. In DNA, the CDR3 is TGTGCCAGCACCACCTCCGGCAGGGGAAATCAGCCCCAGCATTTT. It encodes CASTTSGRGNQPQHF.

The V gene is TRBV14, the J gene TRBJ1-1, with 9 bases aligning to TRBD1. This CDR3 contains 16 residues. Per the germline V gene, CDR1 is SGHDN and CDR2 is FVKESK. With V trimmed by 1 base and J by 0 bases, 3 bases remained unmatched. The CDR3: CASSQGQGVMNTEAFF. The CDR3 DNA is TGTGCCAGCAGCCAAGGACAGGGGGTTATGAACACTGAAGCTTTCTTT.

Ten or more counts support this clonotype. The chain employs TRBV12-3 or TRBV12-4 and TRBJ1-1; TRBD1 is a possible D gene (5 bases). CDR3 length equals 16 residues. V was clipped by 3 bases and J by 1 base, with 15 bases between them. CDR3 nucleotides: TGTGCCAGCAGTTTCGGGGGGGGAGGGTGGAACACTGAAGCTTTCTTT. Amino acids: CASSFGGGGWNTEAFF.

The chain links TRBV5-1 to TRBJ1-4, with D perhaps TRBD1 (6 bases). The germline CDR1 and CDR2 sequences are SGHRS and YFSETQ. There are 15 residues in the CDR3. Deletions cut 4 bases from V and 0 bases from J, with 10 bases between. The CDR3 protein is CASSRDRPTNEKLFF. CDR3 nucleotides: TGCGCCAGCAGCCGAGACAGGCCAACTAATGAAAAACTGTTTTTT.

This clonotype was counted only a few times. The chain carries TRBV5-1 and TRBJ2-7, with a possible D match to TRBD1 (6 bases). CDR3 length: 14 amino acids. V was trimmed by 4 bases and J by 4 bases, leaving 15 bases between them. Germline V gene sequence: CDR1 SGHRS, CDR2 YFSETQ. CDR3 loop: CASSRDGTPYEQYF. The CDR3 coding sequence is TGCGCCAGCAGCCGAGACGGGACACCATACGAGCAGTACTTC. The variable domain in full, with the rest retrieved from reference TRBV5-1 and TRBJ2-7, is KAGVTQTPRYLIKTRGQQVTLSCSPISGHRSVSWYQQTPGQGLQFLFEYFSETQRNKGNFPGRFSGRQFSNSRSEMNVSTLELGDSALYLCASSRDGTPYEQYFGPGTRLTVT.

The rearrangement joins TRBV28 to TRBJ2-3; 9 bases fit TRBD2. J gave up 7 bases and V 6 bases, and 14 bases lay outside the gene matches. The CDR3 extends over 16 amino acids. Germline V gene lookup returns CDR1 MDHEN and CDR2 SYDVKM. The CDR3 region is CASSRILAGDKNTQYF. In DNA form, the CDR3 reads TGTGCCAGCAGCCGGATATTAGCGGGGGACAAAAATACGCAGTATTTT.

This clonotype occurred many times. The V call is TRBV20-1, the J call TRBJ2-4; D is uncertain. This CDR3 is built from 12 residues. Germline V CDR1 and CDR2: DFQATT, SNEGSKA (reference sequence). With 3 bases removed from V and 5 bases from J, the gap between germline ends came to 8 bases. The chain's CDR3 is CSASPQENIQYF. The DNA for the CDR3 is TGCAGTGCTAGCCCCCAGGAAAACATTCAGTACTTC.

Of note for this clonotype: A much larger clone differs from this one at a single base, so this may be a read error. This chain links TRBV29-1 with TRBJ2-7, with 8 nucleotides matching TRBD1. Germline lookup yields CDR1 SQVTM and CDR2 ANQGSEA. The CDR3 totals 13 residues. V shed 5 bases, J shed 0 bases, and the junction held 3 bases outside the gene matches. The CDR3, as DNA: TGCAGCGTTCTACAGGGGGGCTCCTACGAGCAGTACTTC. Its translation: CSVLQGGSYEQYF.

The rearrangement uses TRBV29-1 and TRBJ2-7; D might be TRBD1 (6 bases). CDR1 and CDR2 from the germline V gene are SQVTM and ANQGSEA. V was shortened by 6 bases and J by 3 bases, with 12 bases between the two germline ends. The CDR3 covers 12 residues. In nucleotides, the CDR3 is TGCAGCGTAGAGGGACACCTCTACGAGCAGTACTTC. Translated, it gives CSVEGHLYEQYF.

V usage is TRBV14 and J usage is TRBJ2-7, with a possible D match to TRBD1 (6 bases). The CDR3 runs to 15 residues. Germline lookup yields CDR1 SGHDN and CDR2 FVKESK. V shed 4 bases and J shed 6 bases, with 19 bases lying between them. The CDR3 reads CASSPPGDRPSEQYF. The CDR3 DNA reads TGTGCCAGCAGCCCCCCGGGCGACAGGCCCTCCGAGCAGTACTTC.

J is TRBJ1-5 and V is TRBV4-1, with D hard to call. This CDR3 has 13 residues. V was pared by 6 bases and J by 7 bases, with 13 bases between. CDR1 MGHRA and CDR2 YSYEKL come from the germline V gene. In DNA, the CDR3 is TGCGCCAGCAGTCGGTCAAGCGGACAGCCCCAGCATTTT. This gives the protein CASSRSSGQPQHF.

This clonotype has ten or more counts. The V and J genes are TRBV5-1 and TRBJ2-3; 11 bases fit TRBD2. Germline CDR1 and CDR2: SGHRS and YFSETQ. This CDR3 region has 16 residues. Trimming cost V 0 bases and J 2 bases; bases outside gene matches: 2. CDR3 sequence: CASSLDSGGATDTQYF. The CDR3 coding sequence is TGCGCCAGCAGCTTGGATAGCGGGGGGGCCACAGATACGCAGTATTTT.

In this sample, this clonotype turned up a few times. CDR3 in amino acids: CASSPLVSGDTQYF. The CDR3 coding sequence is TGTGCCAGCAGTCCACTAGTGTCCGGAGATACGCAGTATTTT. This chain uses TRBV6-2 or TRBV6-3 with TRBJ2-3; a weak D match, TRBD2 (5 bases). CDR1 and CDR2 (germline): MNHEY, SVGEGT. V lost 5 bases to trimming and J lost 5 bases, with 14 bases between them. This CDR3 contains 14 residues.

There are a few counts of this clonotype. The junction and the germline gene differ at one end; a read error may be behind it. The chain carries TRBV29-1 and TRBJ2-3; 7 bases map to TRBD1. CDR1 SQVTM and CDR2 ANQGSEA come from the germline V gene. This CDR3 has 12 residues. In DNA form, the CDR3 reads TGTAGCGTTAGTGGACAGGCAGATACGCAGTATTTT. Its protein product is CSVSGQADTQYF.

This chain uses TRBV20-1 with TRBJ2-7; D is perhaps TRBD1 (5 bases). The V end lost 1 base, the J end lost 5 bases, and 15 bases lay between the germline ends. The CDR3 has 14 residues. The germline V gene has CDR1 DFQATT and CDR2 SNEGSKA (reference sequence). CDR3 sequence (DNA): TGCAGTGCTAGAGGCCCCCAGGGTGCCCACGAGCAGTACTTC. Translating gives CSARGPQGAHEQYF.

This clonotype qualifies as medium-sized. V usage is TRBV5-5 and J usage is TRBJ2-3; D is undetermined. Trimming took 3 bases from V and 4 from J, leaving 9 bases between them. The germline V gene encodes CDR1 SGHKS and CDR2 YYEKEE (reference sequence). The CDR3 spans 13 residues. The CDR3 bases are TGTGCCAGCAGCTCTCAGGATTCAGATACGCAGTATTTT. Encoded protein: CASSSQDSDTQYF.

This clonotype turned up a few times. The chain employs TRBV5-1 and TRBJ2-3; unclear D gene. Germline V gene sequence: CDR1 SGHRS, CDR2 YFSETQ. V was pared by 4 bases and J by 2 bases, with 14 bases between. The CDR3 is made up of 15 amino acids. CDR3 bases: TGCGCCAGCAGCGGCAGAGAAGGTTTCACAGATACGCAGTATTTT. Translated, it gives CASSGREGFTDTQYF.

This clonotype was counted many times. The genes are TRBV7-9 and TRBJ1-1, with D possibly being TRBD1 (5 bases). This CDR3 contains 12 residues. Germline V gene data show CDR1 as SEHNR and CDR2 as FQNEAQ (reference sequence). V was trimmed by 2 bases and J by 10 bases, leaving 11 bases between them. The CDR3 loop is CASSLSGVRAFF. The CDR3 region has the DNA TGTGCCAGCAGCTTATCGGGGGTCAGAGCTTTCTTT.

The gene calls are TRBV12-3 or TRBV12-4 and TRBJ2-7, with TRBD1 matching 9 bases. The CDR3 runs to 14 residues. Trimming at V came to 4 bases and at J to 6 bases, leaving 7 bases not matched to a gene. CDR3 amino acids: CASSYRDRVSEQYF. DNA for the CDR3: TGTGCCAGCAGTTACCGGGACAGGGTAAGCGAGCAGTACTTC.